A single sample is the source of the 3 T cell receptor beta chains below, sequenced in a study of cytomegalovirus exposure and HLA in healthy donors. It was with 60 Vbeta and 13 Jbeta primers that the PCR ran. Data came from immunoSEQ multiplex PCR; TCRdb stores just in-frame clones and leaves some out. The sample holds roughly 55,000 clones, approximately 85% seen once. The sample consisted of PBMCs. The receptors shown here come from a boy between 5 and 17 years old in good health and CMV-seropositive.

The chain links TRBV6-5 to TRBJ2-7; TRBD2 might be the D (6 bases). Germline values: CDR1 MNHEY, CDR2 SVGAGI. V was trimmed by 5 bases and J by 6 bases, leaving 14 bases between them. The CDR3 covers 13 residues. DNA for the CDR3: TGTGCCAGCAGTCCCAGGGAGGCGACCGAGCAGTACTTC. Translating gives CASSPREATEQYF.

V gene TRBV5-1 combines with J gene TRBJ1-1, with 7 nucleotides matching TRBD1. The CDR3 runs 14 residues. Trimming removed 4 bases from V and 1 base from J; junction bases left unmatched: 4. The V gene's germline CDR1 is SGHRS and CDR2 YFSETQ. For the CDR3, the DNA is TGCGCCAGCAGCGTACGACAGGGGAACACTGAAGCTTTCTTT. As protein: CASSVRQGNTEAFF.

This clone was recorded once. The chain's CDR3 is CASSARGQAASVPYGYTF. The CDR3 DNA is TGTGCCAGCAGCGCGAGGGGACAAGCCGCCTCTGTGCCCTATGGCTACACCTTC. This sequence joins TRBV9 and TRBJ1-2; D possibly corresponds to TRBD1 (6 bases). The V gene's germline CDR1 is SGDLS and CDR2 YYNGEE. There are 18 residues in the CDR3. Trimming removed 3 bases from V and 4 bases from J, with 25 bases in between.